This entry lists 16 T cell receptor beta chains sequenced from one sample in a study of response to subunit inactivated influenza vaccine. TCRdb re-derived calls from the RT-PCR reads in MiXCR, one entry per CDR3 protein. In the table there are approximately 700,000 distinct CDR3 sequences, approximately 13% of which are singletons. The specimen was PBMCs from blood, collected approximately 15 days before vaccination. These receptor sequences come from a man aged 50 to 59 who received an inactivated influenza vaccine.

CDR3 sequence reads: CSARPLAGVVNEQFF. The CDR3 nucleotides read TGCAGTGCTAGACCACTAGCGGGAGTGGTCAATGAGCAGTTCTTC. The rearrangement joins TRBV20-1 to TRBJ2-1; TRBD2 matches 11 bases. Germline CDR1 and CDR2: DFQATT and SNEGSKA (reference sequence). The CDR3 has 15 residues. Trimming took 2 bases from V and 6 from J; bases not matched to a gene: 6.

This clonotype has ten or more counts. The chain employs TRBV7-9 and TRBJ2-5, with 7 bases lining up with TRBD2. V shed 5 bases, J shed 2 bases, and the junction held 8 bases outside the gene matches. CDR1 and CDR2 (germline): SEHNR, FQNEAQ (reference sequence). The CDR3 runs 15 residues. The CDR3 spells CASSTGLGLQETQYF. The CDR3 nucleotides are TGTGCCAGCAGCACCGGACTAGGTTTACAAGAGACCCAGTACTTC.

This clonotype was recorded a few times. The V call is TRBV19, the J call TRBJ2-5; 10 bases fit TRBD2. The CDR3 runs to 15 residues. Germline lookup yields CDR1 LNHDA and CDR2 SQIVND (reference sequence). Trimming at V came to 7 bases and at J to 4 bases, leaving 9 bases not matched to a gene. CDR3 nucleotides: TGTGCCAGTACCCTCAGCGGGGGGGCGACAGAGACCCAGTACTTC. This codes for CASTLSGGATETQYF.

This clonotype was counted between two and nine times. The chain carries TRBV20-1 and TRBJ2-1; D is perhaps TRBD2 (6 bases). CDR1 and CDR2 from the germline V gene are DFQATT and SNEGSKA (reference sequence). V was pared by 0 bases and J by 6 bases, with 15 bases between. This CDR3 is built from 15 residues. As DNA, the CDR3 is TGCAGTGCTAGAGATCAGCTAGCGCCCCTCAATGAGCAGTTCTTC. Amino acids: CSARDQLAPLNEQFF.

V gene TRBV20-1 combines with J gene TRBJ2-1; TRBD2 agrees at 12 bases. The CDR3 totals 16 residues. Per the germline V gene, CDR1 is DFQATT and CDR2 is SNEGSKA (reference sequence). V gave up 4 bases and J gave up 5 bases; unmatched junction bases: 9. The CDR3 protein is CSAIPPTSGRNNEQFF. CDR3 sequence (DNA): TGCAGTGCTATACCACCCACTAGCGGGAGGAACAATGAGCAGTTCTTC.

This clonotype was counted only a few times. J is TRBJ2-7 and V is TRBV15; TRBD2 matches at 7 bases. Looked up from germline, CDR1 is LNHNV and CDR2 is YYDKDF (reference sequence). V trimming: 4 bases; J trimming: 4 bases; junction bases outside the gene matches: 10. This CDR3 comprises 15 residues. The CDR3 DNA follows: TGTGCCACCAGCAACAAGCGGGGTCCCCCTTACGAGCAGTACTTC. The encoded protein is CATSNKRGPPYEQYF.

This clonotype was seen only a few times. As DNA, the CDR3 is TGTGCCAGCACCTACCCCCCGGGACAGGGAACCGGGGAGCTGTTTTTT. This codes for CASTYPPGQGTGELFF. V and J are TRBV6-2 or TRBV6-3 and TRBJ2-2; 9 nucleotides line up with TRBD1. V was pared by 7 bases and J by 5 bases, with 11 bases of the junction left unmatched. The length of the CDR3 is 16 residues. Looked up from germline, CDR1 is MNHEY and CDR2 is SVGEGT.

A note on this clonotype: A read error may produce the germline difference seen at one junction end. This chain joins TRBV15 and TRBJ1-1, with 7 bases aligning to TRBD1. This CDR3 is 15 amino acids long. Germline CDR1 is LNHNV and CDR2 is YYDKDF (reference sequence). The CDR3 region is CATNRGGAGQHEAFF. DNA for the CDR3: TGTGCCACCAACAGAGGGGGCGCGGGACAGCATGAAGCTTTCTTT.

The chain is built from TRBV4-3 and TRBJ1-2, with D possibly matching TRBD1 (6 bases). The CDR3 spans 15 residues. Looked up from germline, CDR1 is LGHNA and CDR2 is YSLEER. The V end lost 0 bases, the J end lost 6 bases, and 14 bases lay between the germline ends. CDR3 DNA sequence: TGCGCCAGCAGCCAAGAGGACAGCCTGGTGGATGGCTACACCTTC. It translates to CASSQEDSLVDGYTF.

The V gene is TRBV7-2, the J gene TRBJ2-5; D uncertain. Trimming stripped 5 bases from V and 2 bases from J, with 18 bases between. Germline CDR1 SGHTA, CDR2 FQGNSA. The CDR3 extends over 16 amino acids. This CDR3 reads CASSVAPRAGQETQYF. The CDR3 nucleotides are TGTGCCAGCAGCGTCGCCCCACGGGCTGGGCAAGAGACCCAGTACTTC.

This chain joins TRBV28 and TRBJ2-4; TRBD2 might be the D (6 bases). Germline CDR1 reads MDHEN; CDR2 reads SYDVKM. Trimming took off 4 bases at V and 0 bases at J, with 7 bases between the two ends. This CDR3 has 14 residues. This CDR3 reads CASSSSVAKNIQYF. DNA of the CDR3: TGTGCCAGCAGTTCTAGCGTAGCCAAAAACATTCAGTACTTC.

This clonotype was counted only a few times. The chain uses TRBV12-3 or TRBV12-4 and TRBJ1-2; tentatively, D is TRBD1 (5 bases). The CDR3 is made up of 12 amino acids. V gave up 4 bases and J gave up 4 bases, with 7 bases separating them. This CDR3 reads CASSSGLYGYTF. As DNA, the CDR3 is TGTGCCAGCAGTTCGGGGCTCTATGGCTACACCTTC.

A few counts support this clonotype. The J gene is TRBJ1-1, the V gene TRBV7-2, with a tentative D call TRBD1 (6 bases). The CDR3 is made up of 16 amino acids. Germline values: CDR1 SGHTA, CDR2 FQGNSA. Trimming pared 1 base from V and 5 bases from J, leaving 17 bases between. CDR3 DNA sequence: TGTGCCAGCAGCTTAGTTCAGACAGGTTGGGGGACTGAAGCTTTCTTT. Its translation: CASSLVQTGWGTEAFF. Full variable domain (outside the CDR3, taken from reference TRBV7-2 and TRBJ1-1): GAGVSQSPSNKVTEKGKDVELRCDPISGHTALYWYRQSLGQGLEFLIYFQGNSAPDKSGLPSDRFSAERTGGSVSTLTIQRTQQEDSAVYLCASSLVQTGWGTEAFFGQGTRLTVV.

The table lists this clonotype with a few counts. This chain joins TRBV7-2 and TRBJ2-2; 10 positions match TRBD2. This CDR3 is 18 amino acids long. Germline loops: CDR1 SGHTA, CDR2 FQGNSA. With 2 bases clipped from V and 0 bases from J, the junction kept 6 bases outside the gene matches. Here the CDR3 reads CASSLWASGRSNTGELFF. In nucleotides, the CDR3 is TGTGCCAGCAGCTTATGGGCTAGCGGGAGATCGAACACCGGGGAGCTGTTTTTT.

V gene TRBV12-3 or TRBV12-4 combines with J gene TRBJ2-7; TRBD1 matches 9 bases. The CDR3 contains 15 residues. The J segment lost 3 bases and the V segment lost 5 bases, leaving 8 bases of the junction unmatched. In DNA, the CDR3 is TGTGCCAGCAGTCCCATTAGACAGGGGGGCTACGAGCAGTACTTC. This translates into CASSPIRQGGYEQYF.

There are a few counts of this clonotype. The CDR3 sequence is CASSQEARGSGVTDTQYF. CDR3 DNA sequence: TGTGCCAGCAGCCAAGAGGCCCGGGGTAGCGGAGTCACAGATACGCAGTATTTT. The chain uses TRBV4-2 and TRBJ2-3; D is possibly TRBD2 (6 bases). The germline CDR1 and CDR2 sequences are LGHNA and YNFKEQ. Trimming cost V 0 bases and J 2 bases, with 18 bases left between them. This CDR3 region has 18 residues.